The sequence of this TCR beta chain was determined in a study of identical twins. Study-level results: Beta out-of-frame sequences showed weaker excess sharing between twins.

Each CDR3 protein gets one entry after TCRdb re-called the 5' RACE reads with MiXCR. Altogether some 710,000 distinct CDR3 sequences are present, approximately 6% being singletons, with the ten largest covering approximately 1.6%. Only healthy Caucasians were enrolled as donors. This clonotype has a count of ten or more. Its matching antigen is unknown. Trimming took 6 bases from V and 8 from J; bases not matched to a gene: 10. The CDR3 contains 16 residues. The receptor was derived from a man aged 18 to 29 in good health. The chain recombines TRBV12-3 or TRBV12-4 with TRBJ2-1, with 13 bases that match TRBD2. The sequencing sample was made of naive T cells sorted from blood. The CDR3 bases are TGTGCCAGCAGCCCGGGACTAGCGGGGTTTAGGGATGAGCAGTTCTTC. This codes for CASSPGLAGFRDEQFF.